This T cell receptor (beta chain) was observed in a study of beta chain features in type 1 diabetes. The CDR3 extends over 15 amino acids. J lost 3 bases, V lost 5 bases, and 8 bases had no gene match. Germline-derived CDR1 and CDR2 are SGHTA and FQGTGA. This clone was counted between two and nine times. Its antigen is unknown. Sequenced material consisted of expressed TCRB transcripts (all of the isolated RNA was reverse transcribed). This table comes from immunoSEQ multiplex PCR, and its TCRdb copy is limited to in-frame clones, with some not included. The sample has more than 110,000 clones; about 7.1% are singletons. Sorted cells reached over 95% purity in every population. Notes on the study in general: Significant though moderate, a shortening of TCRB CDR3s appeared in all four CD4+ subsets of Type 1 diabetes patients. There were fewer insertions and more deletions at the VDJ junctions of type 1 diabetes patients. Highly expressing activated T cells could be over-counted with a cDNA template.

This TCR was recovered from a woman between 25 and 40 years old in good health. V is TRBV7-3 and J is TRBJ2-3; the match to TRBD2 covers 7 bases. What was sequenced was central memory CD4+ T cells from blood. CDR3 sequence: CASSPRTSATDTQYF. The DNA for the CDR3 is TGTGCCAGCAGCCCACGCACTAGCGCTACAGATACGCAGTATTTT.